The 30 T cell receptor beta chains listed next were all sequenced from one sample in a study of blood T cells in healthy people across ages. The authors ran a second PCR of 7 to 11 cycles using a sample-barcoded 5' primer and a J-beta primer mix. TCRdb re-called the 5' RACE reads through MiXCR, storing one row per CDR3 protein. The sample records some 1.6 million distinct CDR3 sequences, roughly 32% being singletons. Sequenced sample: blood. The receptor source for this set is a woman younger than 45 in good health.

CDR3 nucleotide sequence: TGCAGTGCATCCGAGGGGCGCAATCAGCCCCAGCATTTT. Its protein is CSASEGRNQPQHF. The chain employs TRBV20-1 and TRBJ1-5, with a weak D call TRBD1 (5 bases). Germline assignment: CDR1 DFQATT and CDR2 SNEGSKA (reference sequence). The CDR3 has 13 residues. V gave up 6 bases and J gave up 2 bases, with 11 bases separating them.

A few counts support this clonotype. The CDR3 is CASSFGGLYNEQFF. The CDR3 DNA sequence: TGTGCCAGCAGTTTCGGTGGACTATACAATGAGCAGTTCTTC. The rearrangement links TRBV27 to TRBJ2-1, with D possibly TRBD2 on 6 matching bases. Germline V gene data show CDR1 as MNHEY and CDR2 as SMNVEV (reference sequence). V gave up 3 bases and J gave up 4 bases, with 10 bases separating them. The CDR3 consists of 14 residues.

This chain connects TRBV4-1 to TRBJ2-7, with TRBD1 matching over 8 bases. Germline V lookup: CDR1 MGHRA, CDR2 YSYEKL. CDR3 size: 16 residues. Trimming took 0 bases from V and 2 from J; bases not matched to a gene: 6. This CDR3 reads CASSQDWGQVAYEQYF. The DNA of the CDR3 is TGCGCCAGCAGCCAAGATTGGGGACAGGTGGCCTACGAGCAGTACTTC.

This rearrangement joins TRBV10-3 to TRBJ1-2; D ambiguous. In germline, CDR1 is ENHRY, CDR2 SYGVKD. The CDR3 consists of 16 residues. V was pared by 3 bases and J by 2 bases, with 16 bases between. CDR3 nucleotide sequence: TGTGCCATCAGTGAAGAACTCGACACGGGGAACTATGGCTACACCTTC. Residues: CAISEELDTGNYGYTF.

This clonotype was detected only a few times. The gene calls are TRBV10-3 and TRBJ2-3, with 7 nucleotides matching TRBD2. V gave up 6 bases and J gave up 2 bases; unmatched junction bases: 5. Germline V gene lookup returns CDR1 ENHRY and CDR2 SYGVKD. The CDR3 totals 14 residues. Written as DNA, the CDR3 is TGTGCCATCAGCCGGGAGGCCCTCACAGATACGCAGTATTTT. Amino acid sequence: CAISREALTDTQYF.

This clonotype was observed a handful of times. The V gene is TRBV5-1, the J gene TRBJ2-3, with unresolved D. Trimming cost V 0 bases and J 14 bases, with 13 bases left between them. Germline V gene lookup returns CDR1 SGHRS and CDR2 YFSETQ. The CDR3 loop spans 12 amino acids. The CDR3 sequence is CASSLDVPLWYF. The CDR3 DNA sequence: TGCGCCAGCAGCTTGGATGTTCCGTTATGGTATTTT.

This clonotype was seen a few times. One end of the junction varies from germline; a read error may be responsible. The rearrangement joins TRBV15 to TRBJ2-3, with TRBD1 matching over 7 bases. Germline loops: CDR1 LNHNV, CDR2 YYDKDF (reference sequence). The CDR3 is made up of 14 amino acids. The CDR3 sequence is CATRRRQGADTQYF. Here the CDR3 DNA reads TGTGCCACCCGCAGGCGGCAGGGGGCAGATACGCAGTATTTT.

On this clonotype itself: A clone one base away is much larger, so this may be a read error. This chain connects TRBV10-1 to TRBJ2-1; D remains unclear. Trimming shortened V by 6 bases and J by 9 bases, and 15 bases separated the two germline ends. Germline CDR1 reads WNHNN; CDR2 reads SYGVQD (reference sequence). The CDR3 has 13 amino acids. The CDR3 DNA sequence: TGCGCCAGCAGGGATAATTACGGCGGTGAGCAGTTCTTC. Protein: CASRDNYGGEQFF.

This chain connects TRBV4-1 to TRBJ1-2; 7 bases are shared with TRBD1. V trimming: 6 bases; J trimming: 6 bases; junction bases outside the gene matches: 19. The CDR3 totals 17 residues. Germline-derived CDR1 and CDR2 are MGHRA and YSYEKL. CDR3 sequence: CASSLHHSEGGGDGYTF. The CDR3 DNA reads as TGCGCCAGCAGTCTCCATCATTCTGAGGGAGGGGGCGATGGCTACACCTTC.

Regarding this clonotype: Mismatch with germline at one junction end may stem from a read error. The J gene is TRBJ2-1, the V gene TRBV15; the D gene is possibly TRBD2 (6 bases). The CDR3 is 18 residues long. Germline CDR1 and CDR2: LNHNV and YYDKDF (reference sequence). The CDR3 is CATSRRAGLLLSYNERFF. CDR3 nucleotide sequence: TGTGCCACCAGCAGAAGAGCTGGACTACTTCTCTCCTACAATGAGCGGTTCTTC.

As DNA, the CDR3 is TGTGCCACTAGTCCCGGGACTCAGAACACTGAAGCTTTCTTT. Its translation is CATSPGTQNTEAFF. This chain uses TRBV2 with TRBJ1-1; weak D call: TRBD1 (5 bases). Trimming cost V 10 bases and J 1 base, with 16 bases left between them. CDR3 size: 14 residues. Germline CDR1 SNHLY, CDR2 FYNNEI.

The rearrangement uses TRBV5-1 and TRBJ1-1, with unresolved D. Between the trimmed V and J ends, which lost 0 bases and 5 bases, there was a span of 11 bases. Germline V gene data show CDR1 as SGHRS and CDR2 as YFSETQ. The CDR3 is 14 residues long. For the CDR3, the DNA is TGCGCCAGCAGCTTGGTCTTGGGTAGGACTGAAGCTTTCTTT. It is translated as CASSLVLGRTEAFF.

This chain connects TRBV11-2 to TRBJ2-5; D remains ambiguous. The V end lost 4 bases, the J end lost 5 bases, and 14 bases lay between the germline ends. The CDR3 consists of 14 residues. Per the germline V gene, CDR1 is SGHAT and CDR2 is FQNNGV. The CDR3 here is CASSSPRDGETQYF. The CDR3 DNA reads TGTGCCAGCAGCTCGCCAAGAGACGGGGAGACCCAGTACTTC.

The chain recombines TRBV5-6 with TRBJ1-3, with D uncertain. This CDR3 contains 16 residues. The ends were cut back, 2 bases at V and 0 bases at J, with 12 bases in the middle. Germline CDR1 SGHDT, CDR2 YYEEEE. CDR3 residues: CASSLGRRSSGNTIYF. The CDR3 nucleotides read TGTGCCAGCAGCTTAGGTAGGAGGTCCTCTGGAAACACCATATATTTT. Supplemented by reference TRBV5-6 and TRBJ1-3, the full variable domain reads DAGVTQSPTHLIKTRGQQVTLRCSPKSGHDTVSWYQQALGQGPQFIFQYYEEEERQRGNFPDRFSGHQFPNYSSELNVNALLLGDSALYLCASSLGRRSSGNTIYFGEGSWLTVV.

The chain carries TRBV27 and TRBJ2-5; tentatively, D is TRBD2 (5 bases). The closer fit of TRBJ2-7 to the DNA end suggests the J call may be wrong. The germline gives CDR1 MNHEY, CDR2 SMNVEV (reference sequence). The CDR3 has 14 amino acids. The CDR3 sequence is CASSVLGRDYEQYF. For the CDR3, the DNA is TGTGCCAGCAGTGTACTCGGACGGGACTACGAGCAGTACTTC.

This clonotype has just a few counts. This chain connects TRBV30 to TRBJ2-3, with D possibly matching TRBD2 (7 bases). Germline assignment: CDR1 GTSNPN and CDR2 SVGIG (reference sequence). There are 15 residues in the CDR3. V lost 5 bases and J lost 8, with 23 bases in between. The CDR3 DNA sequence: TGTGCCTGGGGTGCGGGGGCTTCGTCCTTTGGTACGCAGTATTTT. Protein: CAWGAGASSFGTQYF.

The chain recombines TRBV2 with TRBJ1-1; D gene unclear. V was pared by 8 bases and J by 3 bases, with 13 bases between. The CDR3 totals 13 residues. CDR1 and CDR2 (germline): SNHLY, FYNNEI. The CDR3 sequence: CASRRSWDTEAFF. Here the CDR3 DNA reads TGTGCCAGCCGCAGGTCTTGGGACACTGAAGCTTTCTTT.

The chain employs TRBV5-1 and TRBJ1-4; 7 nucleotides line up with TRBD1. After removal of 4 bases from V and 13 bases from J, the junction contained 4 bases not matched to a gene. The CDR3 contains 11 residues. Germline V CDR1 and CDR2: SGHRS, YFSETQ. The CDR3 here is CASSRRDRLFF. CDR3 nucleotide sequence: TGCGCCAGCAGCCGCCGGGACAGACTGTTTTTT.

This sequence joins TRBV12-3 or TRBV12-4 and TRBJ2-1; D is possibly TRBD1 (5 bases). Trimming shortened V by 6 bases and J by 9 bases, and 18 bases separated the two germline ends. CDR3 length equals 14 residues. The DNA of the CDR3 is TGTGCCAGCAGATCCCCCACAGACAGTCCTGAGCAGTTCTTC. This encodes CASRSPTDSPEQFF.

The chain recombines TRBV29-1 with TRBJ1-2, with TRBD1 matching over 8 bases. J gave up 1 base and V 4 bases, and 8 bases lay outside the gene matches. Germline V gene sequence: CDR1 SQVTM, CDR2 ANQGSEA. This CDR3 has 15 residues. The CDR3 sequence is CSVVGDRFGNYGYTF. Written as DNA, the CDR3 is TGCAGCGTTGTTGGGGACAGGTTCGGTAACTATGGCTACACCTTC.

The V and J genes are TRBV12-3 or TRBV12-4 and TRBJ2-6; a weak D match, TRBD1 (5 bases). Trimming shortened V by 2 bases and J by 0 bases, and 11 bases separated the two germline ends. The CDR3 consists of 17 residues. The CDR3 sequence is CASSLRSQGSGANVLTF. CDR3 nucleotides: TGTGCCAGCAGTTTAAGATCCCAGGGCTCTGGGGCCAACGTCCTGACTTTC.

The chain carries TRBV9 and TRBJ2-1; D remains ambiguous. The CDR3 extends over 15 amino acids. V was clipped by 2 bases and J by 5 bases, with 14 bases between them. Germline lookup yields CDR1 SGDLS and CDR2 YYNGEE. CDR3 sequence reads: CASSVSGGVNNEQFF. CDR3 coding DNA: TGTGCCAGCAGCGTCTCAGGTGGGGTGAACAATGAGCAGTTCTTC.

There are a few counts of this clonotype. This chain connects TRBV12-5 to TRBJ2-3; no reliable D call. Trimming left V 4 bases short and J 7 bases short, with 24 bases between. The germline gives CDR1 LGHNT, CDR2 FRNRAP. CDR3 length: 17 amino acids. DNA for the CDR3: TGTGCTAGTGGTTCCACCTCGTTCGGGTATCGCACTTATACGCAGTATTTT. Its protein is CASGSTSFGYRTYTQYF.

DNA of the CDR3: TGTGCCAGCTCACCCCCGGGACAGGCAACTAACTATGGCTACACCTTC. Translating it yields CASSPPGQATNYGYTF. V gene TRBV18 combines with J gene TRBJ1-2, with TRBD1 matching 8 bases. Germline trimming cut 3 bases from V and 0 bases from J; bases unmatched to any gene: 6. Per the germline V gene, CDR1 is KGHSH and CDR2 is LQKENI. The CDR3 sequence is 16 residues long.

The table lists this clonotype with many counts. The gene calls are TRBV4-1 and TRBJ2-7; possible D gene TRBD1, 5 bases. Trimming left V 4 bases short and J 2 bases short, with 18 bases between. This CDR3 has 16 residues. Germline V gene lookup returns CDR1 MGHRA and CDR2 YSYEKL. CDR3 loop: CASSPTSDIEPYEQYF. DNA for the CDR3: TGCGCCAGCAGCCCTACTTCGGACATCGAGCCCTACGAGCAGTACTTC.

This chain connects TRBV2 to TRBJ1-1; TRBD1 might be the D (5 bases). This CDR3 contains 15 residues. The V gene lost 7 bases and the J gene lost 0 bases, with 15 bases spanning the gap. Germline CDR1 reads SNHLY; CDR2 reads FYNNEI. The chain's CDR3 is CASNPTGFMNTEAFF. In DNA, the CDR3 is TGTGCCAGCAATCCCACAGGATTTATGAACACTGAAGCTTTCTTT.

A remark on this clonotype: One junction end does not reproduce the germline sequence, and a read error may be involved. J is TRBJ2-5 and V is TRBV7-9; D possibly corresponds to TRBD2 (5 bases). Germline CDR1 and CDR2: SEHNR and FQNEAQ (reference sequence). The CDR3 is 12 amino acids. The CDR3 DNA reads as TGTGCCAGCAGCTCCCAATACTCTTCTAGCAACTTC. Residues: CASSSQYSSSNF.

This clonotype came up many times. The chain links TRBV12-3 or TRBV12-4 to TRBJ2-7, with unresolved D. Trimming removed 8 bases from V and 0 bases from J, with 11 bases in between. This CDR3 has 13 residues. The CDR3 DNA reads TGTGCCAGCCGGACGGATCCCTCCTACGAGCAGTACTTC. Its protein is CASRTDPSYEQYF.

This clonotype was observed a handful of times. V and J are TRBV10-3 and TRBJ2-3, with 13 positions matching TRBD2. V lost 5 bases, J lost 6 bases, and 8 bases stayed unmatched. This CDR3 comprises 16 residues. Germline V lookup: CDR1 ENHRY, CDR2 SYGVKD. In DNA form, the CDR3 reads TGTGCCATCAGTCAGGGGACTAGCGGGGCCTCTGATACGCAGTATTTT. Its translation: CAISQGTSGASDTQYF.

The rearrangement uses TRBV7-9 and TRBJ2-2; D gene uncertain. CDR1 SEHNR and CDR2 FQNEAQ come from the germline V gene (reference sequence). The CDR3 is 13 residues long. V was clipped by 3 bases and J by 6 bases, with 8 bases between them. CDR3 protein: CASSFPRSGELFF. The CDR3 DNA sequence: TGTGCCAGCAGCTTCCCCAGATCCGGGGAGCTGTTTTTT.